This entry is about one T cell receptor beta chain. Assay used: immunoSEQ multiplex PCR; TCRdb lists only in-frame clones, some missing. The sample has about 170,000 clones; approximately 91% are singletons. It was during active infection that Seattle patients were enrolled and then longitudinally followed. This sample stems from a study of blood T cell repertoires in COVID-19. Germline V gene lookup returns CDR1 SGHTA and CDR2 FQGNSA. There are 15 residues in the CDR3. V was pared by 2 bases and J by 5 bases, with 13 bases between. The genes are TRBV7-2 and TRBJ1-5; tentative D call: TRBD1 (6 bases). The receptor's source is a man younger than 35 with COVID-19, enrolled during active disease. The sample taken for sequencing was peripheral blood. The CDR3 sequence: CASSLTGRGYQPQHF. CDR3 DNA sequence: TGTGCCAGCAGCTTAACAGGGAGAGGCTATCAGCCCCAGCATTTT.